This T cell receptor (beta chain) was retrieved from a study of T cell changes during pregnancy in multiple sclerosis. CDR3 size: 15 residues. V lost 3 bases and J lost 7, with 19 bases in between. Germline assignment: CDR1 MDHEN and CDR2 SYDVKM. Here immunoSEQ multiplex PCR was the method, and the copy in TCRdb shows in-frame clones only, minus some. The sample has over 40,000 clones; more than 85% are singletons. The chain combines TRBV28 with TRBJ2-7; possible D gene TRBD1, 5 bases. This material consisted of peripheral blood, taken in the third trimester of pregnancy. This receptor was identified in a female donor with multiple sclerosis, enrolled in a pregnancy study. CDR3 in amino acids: CASSFDGHSSREQYF. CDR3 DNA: TGTGCCAGCAGTTTTGATGGACACTCGTCAAGGGAGCAGTACTTC. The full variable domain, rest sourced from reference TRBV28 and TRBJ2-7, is DVKVTQSSRYLVKRTGEKVFLECVQDMDHENMFWYRQDPGLGLRLIYFSYDVKMKEKGDIPEGYSVSREKKERFSLILESASTNQTSMYLCASSFDGHSSREQYFGPGTRLTVT.